The T cell receptor beta chain under discussion was sequenced for a study of CD8+CD57+ T cells in acquired aplastic anemia. Study results and limitations: Patients were compared with controls for CD8+ Simpson's diversity, and no significant difference emerged. The number of CD8+ CDR3 sequences shared by patients and controls was fewer than 35.

Those patients picked for sequencing had displayed CD8+CD57+ cell expansion on flow cytometry. Profiling that covered TCR beta VDJ and CDR3 relied on genomic DNA as its template. TCRdb processed the reads anew with MiXCR; each CDR3 protein has one entry. The sample shows under 200,000 distinct CDR3 sequences, around 48% of them seen only once. The CDR3 runs to 14 residues. V dropped 1 base and J dropped 3 bases, with 9 bases sitting between them. The germline gives CDR1 MNHEY, CDR2 SVGEGT. With respect to this clonotype: Its antigen is unidentified.

The TCR originated in a human donor with aplastic anemia. The chain joins TRBV6-2 or TRBV6-3 to TRBJ1-1; the D is unclear. Sequenced material: sorted CD4+, CD8+, or CD8+CD57+ T cells (not recorded which) from PBMCs. This CDR3 is CASSYYRLYTEAFF. In nucleotides, the CDR3 is TGTGCCAGCAGTTACTACAGACTCTACACTGAAGCTTTCTTT.